Listed below are T cell receptor beta chains from one sample, sequenced in a study of blood T cell repertoires in COVID-19. TCRdb's table, derived via immunoSEQ multiplex PCR, lists solely in-frame clones and lacks some. The data contain under 150,000 clones, about nine tenths of them singletons. Sample: peripheral blood. Source of these receptors: a human donor with active COVID-19. The donor label of this sample is uncertain. Each CDR3 is given with its conserved first and last residue. The order of the fields is clone size, CDR3 length, V gene, J gene, D gene, CDR3 DNA, CDR3 protein. D genes are given only for firm matches. For some rows the clone size is stated as once, few or many, or as a class when expanded; others skip it.

>.|14|TRBV7-2|TRBJ2-3|.
TGTGCCAGCAGCTTAAGGTCCGGGTCAGATACGCAGTATTTT
CASSLRSGSDTQYF
>.|16|TRBV27|TRBJ2-1|TRBD2
TGTGCCAGCAGTTCGGTGCGGGGGGAGAGCTACAATGAGCAGTTCTTC
CASSSVRGESYNEQFF
>.|16|TRBV19|TRBJ2-2|TRBD2
TGTGCCAGTAGTAGTCTAGCGGGGGGGCGCACCGGGGAGCTGTTTTTT
CASSSLAGGRTGELFF
>.|16|TRBV2|TRBJ2-1|TRBD1
TGTGCCAGCAGTGGACCGGGACAGAGCTCCTACAATGAGCAGTTCTTC
CASSGPGQSSYNEQFF
>.|16|TRBV7-2|TRBJ1-2|.
TGTGCCAGCAGCTTAGTGTGGGAGTCTCCAAACTATGGCTACACCTTC
CASSLVWESPNYGYTF
>.|12|TRBV30|TRBJ2-7|.
TGTGCCTGGGCCCGATCGCGGGACGAGCAGTACTTC
CAWARSRDEQYF
>.|15|TRBV11-2|TRBJ1-2|.
TGTGCCAGCAGCGAGGGGGGGAATCTACGCTATGGCTACACCTTC
CASSEGGNLRYGYTF
>.|15|TRBV2|TRBJ2-5|TRBD1
TGTGCCAGCAGACGACAGGGCGTGAAGCAAGAGACCCAGTACTTC
CASRRQGVKQETQYF
>few|14|TRBV4-3|TRBJ1-5|.
TGCGCCAGCAGCCCTACCTTCGGCAATCAGCCCCAGCATTTT
CASSPTFGNQPQHF
>.|19|TRBV7-8|TRBJ1-6|.
TGTGCCAGCAGCCCGAAACAAGGGGCGCGGGGCGCCTATAATTCACCCCTCCACTTT
CASSPKQGARGAYNSPLHF
>.|13|TRBV19|TRBJ1-2|.
TGTGCCAGTAGCCACGGGACATCATATGGCTACACCTTC
CASSHGTSYGYTF
>few|14|TRBV7-9|TRBJ1-3|.
TGTGCCAGCACCTCATCCGAGTCTGGAAACACCATATATTTT
CASTSSESGNTIYF
>.|14|TRBV7-7|TRBJ2-1|.
TGTGCCAGCAGCTTAGGGACAGACTACAATGAGCAGTTCTTC
CASSLGTDYNEQFF